These T cell receptor beta chains were read from a single sample in a study of shared clonotypes between healthy human individuals. Only in-frame clones appear in the TCRdb table, and some are missing; sequencing was by immunoSEQ multiplex PCR. The repertoire consists of hundreds of thousands of clones, with about 95% occurring once and the leading ten covering roughly 0.12%. The sequencing input was naive CD8+ T cells sorted from blood. The receptors were sampled from a woman in her twenties or thirties in good health. CDR3s include the opening cysteine and the closing phenylalanine or tryptophan. A D gene is named only where the DNA matches it firmly. Rows may omit the clone size; those that give it use once, few, many or a size class.

V	size	J	D	DNA	CDR3
TRBV6-6	.	TRBJ1-5	.	TGTGCCAGCCTTAAGGGCCCAAATCAGCCCCAGCATTTT	CASLKGPNQPQHF
TRBV7-8	.	TRBJ2-7	.	TGTGCCAGCAGCTTCACCCCCCGGACTAAAAGCTCCTACGAGCAGTACTTC	CASSFTPRTKSSYEQYF
TRBV7-9	.	TRBJ2-7	.	TGTGCCAGCAGCAGAGGGGTCGGTTACGAGCAGTACTTC	CASSRGVGYEQYF
TRBV28	.	TRBJ2-7	.	TGTGCCAGCGGATTGACAGAGATCTTCGGGCAGTACTTC	CASGLTEIFGQYF
TRBV27	.	TRBJ2-1	.	TGTGCCAGTGGCAGAAGCTCCTACAATGAGCAGTTCTTC	CASGRSSYNEQFF
TRBV27	.	TRBJ2-3	.	TGTGCCAGCAGTCGGGTGGGGGGAAACACAGATACGCAGTATTTT	CASSRVGGNTDTQYF
TRBV4-1	once	TRBJ1-2	.	TGCGCCAGCAGCCAAGATCGAGGCAGGGATATCAATGGCTACACCTTC	CASSQDRGRDINGYTF
TRBV2	.	TRBJ2-3	.	TGTGCCAGCAGTGAAGCGCCGGGACCAAGCACAGATACGCAGTATTTT	CASSEAPGPSTDTQYF
TRBV6-6	once	TRBJ1-2	.	TGTGCCAGCAGTTCGGAGGGTGGCTATGGCTACACCTTC	CASSSEGGYGYTF
TRBV12-5	few	TRBJ1-1	.	TGTGCTAGTGGTCTCGACATAAACACTGAAGCTTTCTTT	CASGLDINTEAFF